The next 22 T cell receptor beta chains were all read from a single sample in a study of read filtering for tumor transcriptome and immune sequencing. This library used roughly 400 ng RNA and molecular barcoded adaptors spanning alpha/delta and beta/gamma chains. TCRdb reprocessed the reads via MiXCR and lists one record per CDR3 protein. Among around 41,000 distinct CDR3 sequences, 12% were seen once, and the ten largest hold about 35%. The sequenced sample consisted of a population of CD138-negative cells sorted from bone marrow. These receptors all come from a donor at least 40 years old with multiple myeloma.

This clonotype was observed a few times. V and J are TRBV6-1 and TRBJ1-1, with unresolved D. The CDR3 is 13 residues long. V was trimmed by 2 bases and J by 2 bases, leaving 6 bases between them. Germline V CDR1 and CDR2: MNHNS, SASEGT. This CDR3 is CASSETGNTEAFF. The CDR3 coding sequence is TGTGCCAGCAGTGAAACCGGAAACACTGAAGCTTTCTTT.

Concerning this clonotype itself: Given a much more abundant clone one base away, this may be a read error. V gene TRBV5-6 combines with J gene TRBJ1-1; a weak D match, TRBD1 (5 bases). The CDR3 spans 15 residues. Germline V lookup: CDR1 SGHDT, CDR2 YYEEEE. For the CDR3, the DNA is TGTGCCAGCAGCTTGGGACAGCCCCTGGTAACTGAAGCTCTCTTT. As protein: CASSLGQPLVTEALF.

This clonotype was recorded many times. The CDR3 DNA follows: TGTGCCAGCAGCCCTGGGAAGGGGGCCGGCGGGGAGCTGTTTTTT. It yields the protein CASSPGKGAGGELFF. J is TRBJ2-2 and V is TRBV6-6; 7 bases align to TRBD1. Germline lookup yields CDR1 MNHNY and CDR2 SVGAGI (reference sequence). The CDR3 runs 15 residues. The V and J ends lost 6 bases and 7 bases, in that order; junction bases with no gene match: 11.

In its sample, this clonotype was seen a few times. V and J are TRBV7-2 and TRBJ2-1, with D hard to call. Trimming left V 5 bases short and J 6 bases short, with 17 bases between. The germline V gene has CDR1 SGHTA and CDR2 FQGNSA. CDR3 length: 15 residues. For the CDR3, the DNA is TGTGCCAGCAGCCTTAGCTGGGGTCCCGCCAATGAGCAGTTCTTC. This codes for CASSLSWGPANEQFF.

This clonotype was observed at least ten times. The DNA of the CDR3 is TGTGCCAGCAGCCGACAGGGCCGCACAGATACGCAGTATTTT. Protein sequence: CASSRQGRTDTQYF. V and J are TRBV2 and TRBJ2-3; 7 positions match TRBD1. Germline loops: CDR1 SNHLY, CDR2 FYNNEI. V gave up 6 bases and J gave up 1 base; unmatched junction bases: 4. There are 14 residues in the CDR3.

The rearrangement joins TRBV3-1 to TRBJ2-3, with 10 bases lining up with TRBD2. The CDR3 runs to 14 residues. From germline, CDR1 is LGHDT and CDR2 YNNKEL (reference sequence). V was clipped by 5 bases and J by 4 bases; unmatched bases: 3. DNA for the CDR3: TGTGCCAGCAGCACTAGCGGGGTTCCAGATACGCAGTATTTT. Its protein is CASSTSGVPDTQYF.

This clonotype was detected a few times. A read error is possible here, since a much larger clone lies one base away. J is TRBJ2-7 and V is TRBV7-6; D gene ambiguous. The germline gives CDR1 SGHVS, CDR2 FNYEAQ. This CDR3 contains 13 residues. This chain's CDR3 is CASSLAEGNERYF. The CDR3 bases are TGTGCCAGCAGCTTAGCCGAAGGTAACGAGCGGTACTTC.

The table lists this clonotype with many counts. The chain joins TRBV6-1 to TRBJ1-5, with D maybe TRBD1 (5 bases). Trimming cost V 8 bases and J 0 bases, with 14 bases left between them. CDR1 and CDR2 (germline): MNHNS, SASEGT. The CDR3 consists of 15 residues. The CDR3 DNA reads TGTGCCAGCGGCCTTACAGGTTATAGCAATCAGCCCCAGCATTTT. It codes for CASGLTGYSNQPQHF.

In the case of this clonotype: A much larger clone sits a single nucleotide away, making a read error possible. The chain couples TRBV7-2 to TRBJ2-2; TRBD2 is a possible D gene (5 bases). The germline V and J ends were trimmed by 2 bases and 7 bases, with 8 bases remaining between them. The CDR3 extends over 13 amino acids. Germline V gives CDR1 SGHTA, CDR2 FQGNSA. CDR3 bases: TGTGCCAGCAGCTTACTAGCCATCGGGGAGCTGTTTTTT. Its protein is CASSLLAIGELFF.

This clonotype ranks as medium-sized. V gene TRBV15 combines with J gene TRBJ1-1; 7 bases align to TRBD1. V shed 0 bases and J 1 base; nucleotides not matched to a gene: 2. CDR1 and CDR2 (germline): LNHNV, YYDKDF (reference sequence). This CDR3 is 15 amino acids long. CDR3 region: CATSRDRTGNTEAFF. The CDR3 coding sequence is TGTGCCACCAGCAGAGACCGGACAGGGAACACTGAAGCTTTCTTT.

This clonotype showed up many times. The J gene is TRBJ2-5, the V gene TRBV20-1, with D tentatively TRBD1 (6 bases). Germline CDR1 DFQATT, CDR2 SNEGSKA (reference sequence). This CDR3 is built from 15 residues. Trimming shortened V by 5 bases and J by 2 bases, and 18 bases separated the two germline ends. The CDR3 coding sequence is TGCAGTGCTTTCCCGCCAGGGGTCCGTCAAGAGACCCAGTACTTC. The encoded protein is CSAFPPGVRQETQYF.

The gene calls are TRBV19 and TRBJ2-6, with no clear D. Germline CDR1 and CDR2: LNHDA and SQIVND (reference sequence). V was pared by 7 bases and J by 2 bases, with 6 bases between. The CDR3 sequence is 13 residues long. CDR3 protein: CASKTPGANVLTF. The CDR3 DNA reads TGTGCCAGTAAGACTCCTGGGGCCAACGTCCTGACTTTC.

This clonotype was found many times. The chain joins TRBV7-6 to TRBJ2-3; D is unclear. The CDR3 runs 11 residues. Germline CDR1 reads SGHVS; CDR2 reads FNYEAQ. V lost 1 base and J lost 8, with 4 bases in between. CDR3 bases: TGTGCCAGCAGCTTAGGGGGTACGCAGTATTTT. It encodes CASSLGGTQYF.

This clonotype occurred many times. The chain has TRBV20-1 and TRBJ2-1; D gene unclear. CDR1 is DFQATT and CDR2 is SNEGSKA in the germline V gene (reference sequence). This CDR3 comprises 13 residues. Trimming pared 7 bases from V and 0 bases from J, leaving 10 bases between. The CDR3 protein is CSGHDNSYNEQFF. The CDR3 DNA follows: TGCAGTGGGCACGACAACTCCTACAATGAGCAGTTCTTC.

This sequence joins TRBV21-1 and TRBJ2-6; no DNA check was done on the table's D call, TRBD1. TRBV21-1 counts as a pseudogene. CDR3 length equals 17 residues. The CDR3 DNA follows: TGTGCCAGCATTCACGGGACAGGAGGTAGTGGGGCCAACGTCCCGACTTTC. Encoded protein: CASIHGTGGSGANVPTF.

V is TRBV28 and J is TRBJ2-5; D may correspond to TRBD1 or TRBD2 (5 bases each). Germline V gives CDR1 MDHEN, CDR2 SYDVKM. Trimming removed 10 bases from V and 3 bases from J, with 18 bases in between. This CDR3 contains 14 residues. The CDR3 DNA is TGTGCCACGAACACGGGGCCCCTCGAAGAGACCCAGTACTTC. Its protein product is CATNTGPLEETQYF.

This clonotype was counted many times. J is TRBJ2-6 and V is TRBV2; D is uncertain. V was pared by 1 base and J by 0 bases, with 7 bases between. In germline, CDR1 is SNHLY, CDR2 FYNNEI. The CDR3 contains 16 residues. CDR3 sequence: CASSEVPGSGANVLTF. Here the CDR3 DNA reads TGTGCCAGCAGTGAAGTTCCAGGCTCTGGGGCCAACGTCCTGACTTTC.

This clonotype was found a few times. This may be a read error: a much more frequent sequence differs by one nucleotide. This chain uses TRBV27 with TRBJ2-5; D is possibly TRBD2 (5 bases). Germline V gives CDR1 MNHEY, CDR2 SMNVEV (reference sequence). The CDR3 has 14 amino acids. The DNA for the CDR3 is TGTGCCGGCAGTCCCCTCGGGAACCAAGAGACCCAGTACTTC. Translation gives CAGSPLGNQETQYF.

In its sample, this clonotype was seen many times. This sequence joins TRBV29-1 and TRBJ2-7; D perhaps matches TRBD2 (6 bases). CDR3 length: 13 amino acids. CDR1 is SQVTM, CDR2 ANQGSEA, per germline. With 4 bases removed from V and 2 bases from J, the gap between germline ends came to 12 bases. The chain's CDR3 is CSVASGSTYEQYF. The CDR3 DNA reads TGCAGCGTTGCCAGCGGGTCTACCTACGAGCAGTACTTC.

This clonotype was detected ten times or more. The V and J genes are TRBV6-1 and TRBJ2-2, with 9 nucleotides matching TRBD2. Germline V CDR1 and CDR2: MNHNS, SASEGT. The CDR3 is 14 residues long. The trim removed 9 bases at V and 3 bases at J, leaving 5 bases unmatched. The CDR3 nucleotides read TGTGCCAGTTATAGACTAGCGGACACCGGGGAGCTGTTTTTT. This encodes CASYRLADTGELFF.

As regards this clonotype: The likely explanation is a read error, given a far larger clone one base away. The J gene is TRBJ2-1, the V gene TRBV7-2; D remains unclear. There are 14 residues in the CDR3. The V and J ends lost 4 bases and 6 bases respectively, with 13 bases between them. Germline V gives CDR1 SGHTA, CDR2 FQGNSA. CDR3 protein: CASSSGRPLNEQFF. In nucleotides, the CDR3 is TGTGCCAGCAGCTCAGGAAGACCTCTCAATGAGCAGTTCTTC.

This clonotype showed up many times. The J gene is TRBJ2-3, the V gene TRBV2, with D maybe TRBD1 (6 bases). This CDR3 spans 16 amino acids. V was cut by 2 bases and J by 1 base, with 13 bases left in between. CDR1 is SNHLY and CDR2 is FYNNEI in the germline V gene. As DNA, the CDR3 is TGTGCCAGCAGTGAAACTCAGGGGTGGGGCACAGATACGCAGTATTTT. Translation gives CASSETQGWGTDTQYF.